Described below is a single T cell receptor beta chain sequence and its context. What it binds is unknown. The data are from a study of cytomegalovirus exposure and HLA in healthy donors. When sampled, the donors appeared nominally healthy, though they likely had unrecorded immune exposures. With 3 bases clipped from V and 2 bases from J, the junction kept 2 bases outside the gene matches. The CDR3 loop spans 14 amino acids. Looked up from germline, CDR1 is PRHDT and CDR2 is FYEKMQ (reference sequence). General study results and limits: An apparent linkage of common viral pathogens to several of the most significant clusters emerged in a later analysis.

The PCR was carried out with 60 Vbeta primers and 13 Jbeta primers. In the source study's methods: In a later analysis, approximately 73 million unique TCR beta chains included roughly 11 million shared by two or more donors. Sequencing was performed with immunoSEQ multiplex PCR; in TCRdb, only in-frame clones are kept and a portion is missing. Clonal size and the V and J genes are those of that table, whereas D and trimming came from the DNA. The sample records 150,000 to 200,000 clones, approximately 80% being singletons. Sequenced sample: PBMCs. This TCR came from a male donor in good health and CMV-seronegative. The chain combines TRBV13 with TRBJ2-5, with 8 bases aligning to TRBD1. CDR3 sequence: CASSFRQGQETQYF. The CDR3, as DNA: TGTGCCAGCAGCTTCCGACAGGGGCAAGAGACCCAGTACTTC.